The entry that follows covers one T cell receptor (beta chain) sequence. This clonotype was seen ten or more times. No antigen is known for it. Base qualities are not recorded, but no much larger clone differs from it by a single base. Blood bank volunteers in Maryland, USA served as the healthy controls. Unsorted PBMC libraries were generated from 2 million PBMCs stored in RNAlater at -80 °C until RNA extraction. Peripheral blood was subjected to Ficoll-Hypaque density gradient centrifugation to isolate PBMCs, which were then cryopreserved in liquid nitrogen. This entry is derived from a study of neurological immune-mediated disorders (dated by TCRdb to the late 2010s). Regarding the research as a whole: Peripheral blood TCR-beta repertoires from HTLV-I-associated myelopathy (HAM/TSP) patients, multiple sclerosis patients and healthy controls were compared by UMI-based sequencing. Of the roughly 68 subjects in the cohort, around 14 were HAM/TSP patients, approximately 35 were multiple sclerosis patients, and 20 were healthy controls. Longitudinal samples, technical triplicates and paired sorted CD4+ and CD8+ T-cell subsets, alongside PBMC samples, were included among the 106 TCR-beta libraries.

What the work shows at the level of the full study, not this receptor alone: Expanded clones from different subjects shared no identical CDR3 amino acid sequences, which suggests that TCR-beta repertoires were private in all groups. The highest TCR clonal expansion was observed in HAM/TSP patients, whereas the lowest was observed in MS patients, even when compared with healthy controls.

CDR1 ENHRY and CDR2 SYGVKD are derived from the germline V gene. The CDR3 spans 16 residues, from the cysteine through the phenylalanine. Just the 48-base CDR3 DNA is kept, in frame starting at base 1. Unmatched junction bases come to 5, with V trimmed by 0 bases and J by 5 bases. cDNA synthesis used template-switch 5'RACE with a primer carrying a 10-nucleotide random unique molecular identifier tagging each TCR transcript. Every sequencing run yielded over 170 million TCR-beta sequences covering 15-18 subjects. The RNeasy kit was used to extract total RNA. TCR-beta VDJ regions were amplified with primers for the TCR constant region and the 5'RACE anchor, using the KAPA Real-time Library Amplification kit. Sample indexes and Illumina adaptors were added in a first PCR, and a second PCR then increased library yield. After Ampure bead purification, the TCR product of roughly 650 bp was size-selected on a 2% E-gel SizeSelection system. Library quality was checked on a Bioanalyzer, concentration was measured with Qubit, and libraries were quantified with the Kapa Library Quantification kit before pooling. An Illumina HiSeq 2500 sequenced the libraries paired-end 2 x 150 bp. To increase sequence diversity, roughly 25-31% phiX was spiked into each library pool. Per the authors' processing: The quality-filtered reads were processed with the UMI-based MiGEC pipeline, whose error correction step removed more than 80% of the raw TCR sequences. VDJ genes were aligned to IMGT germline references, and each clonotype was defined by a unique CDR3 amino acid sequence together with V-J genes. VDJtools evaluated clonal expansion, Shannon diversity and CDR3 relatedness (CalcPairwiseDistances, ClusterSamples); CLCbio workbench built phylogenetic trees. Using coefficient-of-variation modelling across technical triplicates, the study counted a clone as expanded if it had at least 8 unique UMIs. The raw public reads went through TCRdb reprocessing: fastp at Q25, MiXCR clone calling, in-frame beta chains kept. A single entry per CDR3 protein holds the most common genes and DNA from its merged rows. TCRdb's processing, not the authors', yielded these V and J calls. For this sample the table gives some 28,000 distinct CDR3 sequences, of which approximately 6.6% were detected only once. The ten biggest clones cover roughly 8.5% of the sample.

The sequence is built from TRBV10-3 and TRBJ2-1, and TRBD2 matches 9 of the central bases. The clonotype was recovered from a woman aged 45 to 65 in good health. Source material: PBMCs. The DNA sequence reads TGTGCCATCAGTGAGTCGTCTCTAGCGGGGAACAATGAGCAGTTCTTC. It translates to CAISESSLAGNNEQFF.